This T cell receptor beta chain comes out of a study of cytomegalovirus exposure and HLA in healthy donors. Broader study findings: Highly shared variants forming one cluster were likely a sequencing artifact. Researchers catalogued roughly 170 TCR beta chains as cytomegalovirus-associated.

The germline V and J ends were trimmed by 6 bases and 3 bases, with 12 bases remaining between them. CDR3 size: 13 residues. From germline, CDR1 is SGHVS and CDR2 FNYEAQ. Turning to this clone: Its matching antigen is unknown.

This PCR relied on a set of 60 Vbeta primers and 13 Jbeta primers. The table came from immunoSEQ multiplex PCR; TCRdb's copy has only in-frame clones and leaves some out. The profile shows under 200,000 clones, just over 75% of them singletons. This clonotype was obtained from a woman in her thirties in good health and CMV-seropositive. V and J are TRBV7-6 and TRBJ2-7; D might be TRBD2 (6 bases). Sequenced sample: PBMCs. As DNA, the CDR3 is TGTGCCAGCAGTGAAGCGGGCATCTACGAGCAGTACTTC. Translating it yields CASSEAGIYEQYF. The variable domain in full, with the rest retrieved from reference TRBV7-6 and TRBJ2-7, is GAGVSQSPRYKVTKRGQDVALRCDPISGHVSLYWYRQALGQGPEFLTYFNYEAQQDKSGLPNDRFSAERPEGSISTLTIQRTEQRDSAMYRCASSEAGIYEQYFGPGTRLTVT.